The 27 T cell receptor beta chains below were found in one sample sequenced in a study of T cell responses to AZD1222 COVID-19 vaccine. Method: immunoSEQ multiplex PCR; TCRdb's copy keeps in-frame clones and lacks some. The sample holds more than 130,000 clones; 90% are singletons and the top ten take around 3.6%. The starting material was peripheral blood, obtained on day 0 of AZD1222 vaccination. The receptors were gathered from an adult in good health.

Written as DNA, the CDR3 is TGTGCCAGCTCAATGGACAGTCTATTAGGTGGCTACACCTTC. Amino acid sequence: CASSMDSLLGGYTF. The chain has TRBV18 and TRBJ1-2; TRBD1 is a possible D gene (6 bases). This CDR3 comprises 14 residues. The ends were cut back, 5 bases at V and 7 bases at J, with 17 bases in the middle. CDR1 KGHSH and CDR2 LQKENI come from the germline V gene.

The gene calls are TRBV7-8 and TRBJ2-5; TRBD1 agrees at 7 bases. Germline CDR1 SGHVS, CDR2 FQNEAQ. This CDR3 comprises 15 residues. The V segment lost 5 bases and the J segment 1 base; nucleotides outside the gene matches: 7. The CDR3 DNA reads as TGTGCCAGCAGCGAGGGACAGATGAGCCAAGAGACCCAGTACTTC. Amino acids: CASSEGQMSQETQYF.

The rearrangement uses TRBV27 and TRBJ2-2, with a weak D call TRBD2 (6 bases). V was cut by 7 bases and J by 6 bases, with 12 bases left in between. Germline V lookup: CDR1 MNHEY, CDR2 SMNVEV (reference sequence). There are 13 residues in the CDR3. CDR3 protein: CASTNRGAGELFF. The CDR3 DNA sequence: TGTGCCAGCACCAACCGCGGGGCCGGGGAGCTGTTTTTT.

This chain uses TRBV6-5 with TRBJ1-1; D is undetermined. The V and J ends lost 5 bases and 1 base respectively, with 11 bases between them. The CDR3 is 14 amino acids. Germline V gene data show CDR1 as MNHEY and CDR2 as SVGAGI. In DNA, the CDR3 is TGTGCCAGCAGTCTACGGCAGACGAACACTGAAGCTTTCTTT. This sequence encodes CASSLRQTNTEAFF.

The gene calls are TRBV18 and TRBJ2-4; TRBD2 aligns across 7 bases. The CDR3 is 16 amino acids. The J segment lost 4 bases and the V segment lost 0 bases, leaving 6 bases of the junction unmatched. The germline V gene encodes CDR1 KGHSH and CDR2 LQKENI. CDR3 sequence: CASSPPGIGRKNIQYF. CDR3 nucleotides: TGTGCCAGCTCACCACCCGGGATCGGGAGGAAAAACATTCAGTACTTC.

This clone has just one count. This chain links TRBV9 with TRBJ2-4, with D hard to call. Germline V gives CDR1 SGDLS, CDR2 YYNGEE. The CDR3 contains 14 residues. The V end was cut by 0 bases, the J end by 8 bases, with 12 bases between. This chain's CDR3 is CASSVAPRPDIQYF. The CDR3 DNA is TGTGCCAGCAGCGTAGCTCCCAGGCCCGACATTCAGTACTTC.

V and J are TRBV9 and TRBJ2-1; D unresolved. This CDR3 spans 13 amino acids. The V and J ends lost 1 base and 9 bases respectively, with 11 bases between them. In germline, CDR1 is SGDLS, CDR2 YYNGEE. The DNA for the CDR3 is TGTGCCAGCAGCGTAACGACCGTCACTGAGCAGTTCTTC. This gives the protein CASSVTTVTEQFF.

The chain links TRBV10-2 to TRBJ2-5; D may be TRBD1 or TRBD2 (6 bases each). The CDR3 is made up of 15 amino acids. The ends were cut back, 0 bases at V and 5 bases at J, with 13 bases in the middle. Germline V gives CDR1 WSHSY, CDR2 SAAADI. The CDR3 coding sequence is TGCGCCAGCAGTGAGTCTTGGGGGGCAGAGGAGACCCAGTACTTC. Translated, it gives CASSESWGAEETQYF.

This clone was seen a few times. The gene calls are TRBV9 and TRBJ2-1; 7 positions agree with TRBD2. Looked up from germline, CDR1 is SGDLS and CDR2 is YYNGEE. V was pared by 4 bases and J by 1 base, with 5 bases of the junction left unmatched. This CDR3 spans 15 amino acids. The CDR3 spells CASSRGGPSYNEQFF. For the CDR3, the DNA is TGTGCCAGCAGCAGGGGAGGGCCTTCCTACAATGAGCAGTTCTTC.

The rearrangement links TRBV10-3 to TRBJ2-7; TRBD1 aligns across 10 bases. The CDR3 covers 14 residues. From germline, CDR1 is ENHRY and CDR2 SYGVKD. Losses at the gene ends were 7 bases for V and 6 bases for J; bases not matched to a gene: 9. The CDR3 coding sequence is TGTGCCATCACCACCGGGACAGGGGCTTTCGAGCAGTACTTC. It specifies CAITTGTGAFEQYF.

J is TRBJ1-2 and V is TRBV7-2; the D is unclear. Germline CDR1 is SGHTA and CDR2 is FQGNSA. Trimming pared 2 bases from V and 8 bases from J, leaving 9 bases between. This CDR3 region has 12 residues. CDR3 nucleotide sequence: TGTGCCAGCAGCTTATTCAGGAAAGGCTACACCTTC. As protein: CASSLFRKGYTF.

The V call is TRBV7-2, the J call TRBJ1-2; TRBD1 matches 7 bases. Per germline, CDR1 SGHTA and CDR2 FQGNSA. There are 15 residues in the CDR3. After removal of 0 bases from V and 8 bases from J, the junction contained 9 bases not matched to a gene. CDR3 in amino acids: CASSLAEKGAKGYTF. The CDR3 bases are TGTGCCAGCAGCTTAGCGGAGAAGGGGGCGAAGGGCTACACCTTC.

V is TRBV5-4 and J is TRBJ1-2; TRBD1 agrees at 8 bases. Germline CDR1 and CDR2: SGHNT and YYREEE (reference sequence). The trim removed 4 bases at V and 10 bases at J, leaving 15 bases unmatched. This CDR3 comprises 15 residues. The CDR3 bases are TGTGCCAGCAGCCCGCAGACGGACAGGGAAGATCTCTACACCTTC. Its protein product is CASSPQTDREDLYTF. The whole variable domain, filled in from reference TRBV5-4 and TRBJ1-2, reads ETGVTQSPTHLIKTRGQQVTLRCSSQSGHNTVSWYQQALGQGPQFIFQYYREEENGRGNFPPRFSGLQFPNYSSELNVNALELDDSALYLCASSPQTDREDLYTFGSGTRLTVV.

The gene calls are TRBV11-2 and TRBJ2-5; TRBD2 aligns across 12 bases. Trimming took 1 base from V and 0 from J; bases not matched to a gene: 3. Germline V gene data show CDR1 as SGHAT and CDR2 as FQNNGV. The CDR3 is 17 amino acids. The CDR3 sequence is CASSLALAGGYQETQYF. CDR3 nucleotides: TGTGCCAGCAGCTTAGCCCTAGCGGGGGGGTACCAAGAGACCCAGTACTTC.

V gene TRBV3-1 (or the pseudogene TRBV3-2) combines with J gene TRBJ1-1; no clear D gene. V lost 4 bases and J lost 1, with 13 bases in between. This CDR3 has 15 residues. Germline lookup yields CDR1 LGHDT and CDR2 YNNKEL (reference sequence). The CDR3 is CASSPWREGNTEAFF. Written as DNA, the CDR3 is TGTGCCAGCAGCCCCTGGAGGGAAGGGAACACTGAAGCTTTCTTT.

The V call is TRBV5-6, the J call TRBJ2-7; 10 bases are shared with TRBD2. CDR3 length equals 18 residues. Trimming removed 4 bases from V and 4 bases from J; junction bases left unmatched: 17. From germline, CDR1 is SGHDT and CDR2 YYEEEE. In nucleotides, the CDR3 is TGTGCCAGCAGCGGCGACAACTTAGGACTAGCGGAGCCGTACGAGCAGTACTTC. This encodes CASSGDNLGLAEPYEQYF.

V is TRBV19 and J is TRBJ1-2; D might be TRBD1 (6 bases). In germline, CDR1 is LNHDA, CDR2 SQIVND (reference sequence). The CDR3 loop spans 13 amino acids. V lost 2 bases to trimming and J lost 6 bases, with 10 bases between them. CDR3 protein: CASSITGTNGYTF. The CDR3, as DNA: TGTGCCAGTAGTATAACAGGGACCAATGGCTACACCTTC.

The chain employs TRBV25-1 and TRBJ1-1; unclear D gene. This CDR3 region has 14 residues. CDR1 is MGHDK, CDR2 SYGVNS, per germline. V lost 9 bases and J lost 8, with 22 bases in between. The CDR3 nucleotides read TGTGCCAGACGGCATGAACATCCGCGGGGAGAAGCTTTCTTT. Its translation is CARRHEHPRGEAFF.

J is TRBJ1-2 and V is TRBV5-1; unclear D gene. CDR1 and CDR2 (germline): SGHRS, YFSETQ. V lost 0 bases to trimming and J lost 5 bases, with 5 bases between them. The CDR3 spans 12 residues. The CDR3 region has the DNA TGCGCCAGCAGCTTGGACCCATATGGCTACACCTTC. This encodes CASSLDPYGYTF. The full variable domain, its missing parts supplied by reference TRBV5-1 and TRBJ1-2, is KAGVTQTPRYLIKTRGQQVTLSCSPISGHRSVSWYQQTPGQGLQFLFEYFSETQRNKGNFPGRFSGRQFSNSRSEMNVSTLELGDSALYLCASSLDPYGYTFGSGTRLTVV.

V usage is TRBV24-1 and J usage is TRBJ1-2; the D gene is possibly TRBD1 (5 bases). V was pared by 9 bases and J by 8 bases, with 18 bases between. The length of the CDR3 is 13 residues. Per the germline V gene, CDR1 is KGHDR and CDR2 is SFDVKD. The CDR3 is CATRRGADWGYTF. Here the CDR3 DNA reads TGTGCCACCCGTCGAGGGGCAGACTGGGGCTACACCTTC.

The rearrangement links TRBV4-1 to TRBJ1-2, with D perhaps TRBD1 (5 bases). Per the germline V gene, CDR1 is MGHRA and CDR2 is YSYEKL. The CDR3 is made up of 16 amino acids. Deletions cut 0 bases from V and 8 bases from J, with 19 bases between. CDR3 nucleotide sequence: TGCGCCAGCAGCCAAGACGCGGGGCAGGCCCATCGAGGCTACACCTTC. Translation: CASSQDAGQAHRGYTF.

Only a few counts were recorded for this clone. CDR3 sequence: CASSLSPPGIGYYEQYF. CDR3 bases: TGTGCCAGCAGTTTATCTCCCCCAGGCATTGGGTACTACGAGCAGTACTTC. This chain connects TRBV27 to TRBJ2-7; no reliable D call. This CDR3 spans 17 amino acids. Trimming removed 0 bases at V and 3 bases at J, with 18 bases between. Germline-derived CDR1 and CDR2 are MNHEY and SMNVEV (reference sequence).

This sequence joins TRBV5-1 and TRBJ2-7, with D possibly matching TRBD1 (6 bases). This CDR3 is built from 14 residues. V lost 0 bases and J lost 2, with 9 bases in between. The germline V gene encodes CDR1 SGHRS and CDR2 YFSETQ. CDR3 protein: CASSLGAGAYEQYF. In DNA, the CDR3 is TGCGCCAGCAGCTTGGGGGCAGGGGCCTACGAGCAGTACTTC.

This chain uses TRBV29-1 with TRBJ2-7; D is undetermined. From germline, CDR1 is SQVTM and CDR2 ANQGSEA. The CDR3 totals 14 residues. Trimming left V 5 bases short and J 6 bases short, with 20 bases between. In DNA form, the CDR3 reads TGCAGCGTTTCCCCCCTAATTGGAGTACGCGAGCAGTACTTC. Its protein is CSVSPLIGVREQYF.

This chain uses TRBV7-5 with TRBJ2-7; the table's TRBD1 call for D was not verified on the DNA. TRBV7-5 is designated a pseudogene. The CDR3 contains 16 residues. The CDR3 DNA reads as TGTGCCAGAAGCCTCCTAGGGAGAGGGGGCTCCTACGAGCAGTACTTC. Encoded protein: CARSLLGRGGSYEQYF.

The chain has TRBV6-5 and TRBJ2-7; D gene uncertain. V was pared by 3 bases and J by 5 bases, with 14 bases between. Germline V gives CDR1 MNHEY, CDR2 SVGAGI. The length of the CDR3 is 14 residues. The CDR3 loop reads CASSYSPLPNEQYF. The CDR3 DNA follows: TGTGCCAGCAGTTATTCTCCGCTCCCAAACGAGCAGTACTTC.

Comment on this clone: This sample includes further DNA sequences coding for the same CDR3. The chain joins TRBV5-4 to TRBJ2-7; D is ambiguous. The germline V gene encodes CDR1 SGHNT and CDR2 YYREEE (reference sequence). Trimming shortened V by 4 bases and J by 5 bases, and 13 bases separated the two germline ends. The CDR3 consists of 13 residues. The CDR3 DNA reads TGTGCCAGCAGCGGGCGCGGTGGGAACGAGCAGTACTTC. Protein: CASSGRGGNEQYF.